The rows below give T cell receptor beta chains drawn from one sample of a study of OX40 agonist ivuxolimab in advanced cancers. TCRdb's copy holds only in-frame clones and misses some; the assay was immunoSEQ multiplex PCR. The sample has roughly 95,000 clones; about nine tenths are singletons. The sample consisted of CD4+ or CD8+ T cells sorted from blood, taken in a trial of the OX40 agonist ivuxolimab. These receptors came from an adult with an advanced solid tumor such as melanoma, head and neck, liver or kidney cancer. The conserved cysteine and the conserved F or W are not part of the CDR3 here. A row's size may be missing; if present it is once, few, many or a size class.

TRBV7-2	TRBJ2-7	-	ASSRTSVYEQY
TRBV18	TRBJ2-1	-	ASSPRTSGGTHNEQF
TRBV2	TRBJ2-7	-	ASNGRGEQY
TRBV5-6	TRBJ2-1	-	ASSSGTNYNEQF
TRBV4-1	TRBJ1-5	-	ASSQSPGRQYSNQPQH
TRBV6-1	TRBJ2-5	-	ASKARTGVKTQY
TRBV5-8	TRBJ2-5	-	ASSLATSGYQETQY
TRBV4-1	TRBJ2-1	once	ASSPVRVQDEQF
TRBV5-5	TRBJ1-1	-	ASSLAQGFGEAF
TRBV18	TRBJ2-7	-	ASSPLTGTGGNEQY
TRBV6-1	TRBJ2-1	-	AARAVLSFDEQF
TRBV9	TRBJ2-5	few	ASNLDGETQY
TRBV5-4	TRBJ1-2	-	ASSQGWGEQGYT
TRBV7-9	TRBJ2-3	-	ASSLAGVSDTQY
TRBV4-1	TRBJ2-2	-	ASSQEGFSGNTGELF
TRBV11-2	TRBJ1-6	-	ASSPAMAAFNSPLH
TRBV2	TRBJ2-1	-	ASSLSGVEGDEQF
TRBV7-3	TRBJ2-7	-	ASSLLPGGTYEQY